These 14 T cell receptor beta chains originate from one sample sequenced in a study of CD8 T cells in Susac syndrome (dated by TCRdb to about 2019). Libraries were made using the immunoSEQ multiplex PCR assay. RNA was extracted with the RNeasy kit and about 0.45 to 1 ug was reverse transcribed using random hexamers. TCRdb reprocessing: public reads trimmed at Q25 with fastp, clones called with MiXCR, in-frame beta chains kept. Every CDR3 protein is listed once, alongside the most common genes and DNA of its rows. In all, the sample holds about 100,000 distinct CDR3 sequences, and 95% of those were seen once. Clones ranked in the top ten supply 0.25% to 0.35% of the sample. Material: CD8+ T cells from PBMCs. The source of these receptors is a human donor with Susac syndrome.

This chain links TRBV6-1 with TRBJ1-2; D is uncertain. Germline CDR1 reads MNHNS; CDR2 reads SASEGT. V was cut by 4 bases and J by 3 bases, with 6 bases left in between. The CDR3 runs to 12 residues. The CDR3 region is CASSAGDYGYTF. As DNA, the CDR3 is TGTGCCAGCAGTGCGGGAGACTATGGCTACACCTTC.

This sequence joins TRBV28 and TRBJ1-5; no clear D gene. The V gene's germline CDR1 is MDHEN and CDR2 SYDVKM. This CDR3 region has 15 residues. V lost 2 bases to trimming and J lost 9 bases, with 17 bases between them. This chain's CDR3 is CASSLAPGYVRPQHF. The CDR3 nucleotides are TGTGCCAGCAGTTTAGCCCCAGGATATGTGAGGCCCCAGCATTTT.

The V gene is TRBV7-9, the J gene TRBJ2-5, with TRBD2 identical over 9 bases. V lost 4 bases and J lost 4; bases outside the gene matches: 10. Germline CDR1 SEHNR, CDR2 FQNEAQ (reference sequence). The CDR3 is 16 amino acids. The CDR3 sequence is CASSSDPGTSSETQYF. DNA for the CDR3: TGTGCCAGCAGCTCAGACCCCGGGACTAGCTCAGAGACCCAGTACTTC.

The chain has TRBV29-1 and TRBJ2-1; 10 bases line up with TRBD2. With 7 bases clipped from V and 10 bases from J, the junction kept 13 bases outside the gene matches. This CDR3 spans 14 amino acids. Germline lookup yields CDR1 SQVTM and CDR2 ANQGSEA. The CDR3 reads CSARALAGRGEQFF. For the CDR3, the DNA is TGCAGCGCGAGAGCACTAGCGGGGAGGGGGGAGCAGTTCTTC.

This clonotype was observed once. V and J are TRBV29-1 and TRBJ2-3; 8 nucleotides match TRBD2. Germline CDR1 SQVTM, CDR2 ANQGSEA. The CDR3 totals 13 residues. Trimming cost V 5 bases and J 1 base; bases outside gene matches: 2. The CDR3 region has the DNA TGCAGCGTTACACTAGCGGGCACAGATACGCAGTATTTT. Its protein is CSVTLAGTDTQYF.

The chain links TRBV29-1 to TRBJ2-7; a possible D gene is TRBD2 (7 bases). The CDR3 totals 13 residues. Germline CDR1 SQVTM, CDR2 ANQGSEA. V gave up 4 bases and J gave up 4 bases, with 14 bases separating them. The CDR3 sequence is CSVGGGGEYEQYF. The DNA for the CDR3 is TGCAGCGTTGGAGGGGGGGGCGAATACGAGCAGTACTTC.

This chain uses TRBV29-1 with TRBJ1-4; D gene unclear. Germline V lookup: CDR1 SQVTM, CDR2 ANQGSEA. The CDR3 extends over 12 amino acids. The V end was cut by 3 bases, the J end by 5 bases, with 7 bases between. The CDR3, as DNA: TGCAGCGTTGAGAAGGGAAATGAAAAACTGTTTTTT. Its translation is CSVEKGNEKLFF. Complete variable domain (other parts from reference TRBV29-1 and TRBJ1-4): SAVISQKPSRDICQRGTSLTIQCQVDSQVTMMFWYRQQPGQSLTLIATANQGSEATYESGFVIDKFPISRPNLTFSTLTVSNMSPEDSSIYLCSVEKGNEKLFFGSGTQLSVL.

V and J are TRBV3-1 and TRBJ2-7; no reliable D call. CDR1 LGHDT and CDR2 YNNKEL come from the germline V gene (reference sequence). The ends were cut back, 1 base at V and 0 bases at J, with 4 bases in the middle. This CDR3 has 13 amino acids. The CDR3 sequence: CASSQGTSYEQYF. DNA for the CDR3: TGTGCCAGCAGCCAAGGCACCTCCTACGAGCAGTACTTC.

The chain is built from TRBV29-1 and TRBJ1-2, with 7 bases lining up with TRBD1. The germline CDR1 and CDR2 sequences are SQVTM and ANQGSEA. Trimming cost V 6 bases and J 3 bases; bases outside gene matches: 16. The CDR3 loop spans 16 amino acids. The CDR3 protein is CSVTLREGAEYYGYTF. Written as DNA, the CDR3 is TGCAGCGTGACCCTAAGGGAGGGGGCCGAGTACTATGGCTACACCTTC.

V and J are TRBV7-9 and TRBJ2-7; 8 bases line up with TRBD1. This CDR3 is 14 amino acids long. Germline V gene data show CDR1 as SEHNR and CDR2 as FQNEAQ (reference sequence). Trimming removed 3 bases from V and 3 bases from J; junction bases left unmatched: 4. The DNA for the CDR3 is TGTGCCAGCAGCTTTGGGACAGGACTCTACGAGCAGTACTTC. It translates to CASSFGTGLYEQYF.

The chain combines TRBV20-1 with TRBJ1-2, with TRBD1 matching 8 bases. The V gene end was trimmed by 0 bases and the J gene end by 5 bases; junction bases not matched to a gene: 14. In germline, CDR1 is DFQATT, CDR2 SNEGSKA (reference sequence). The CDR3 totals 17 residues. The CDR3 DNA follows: TGCAGTGCTAGAGAGAGGACAGGGTTAAATGCCAGTTATGGCTACACCTTC. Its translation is CSARERTGLNASYGYTF.

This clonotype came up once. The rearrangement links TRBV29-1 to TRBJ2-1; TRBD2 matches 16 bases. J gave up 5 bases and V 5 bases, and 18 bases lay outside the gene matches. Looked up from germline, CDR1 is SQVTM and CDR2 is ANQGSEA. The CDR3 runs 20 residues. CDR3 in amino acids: CSVYPPLPGLAGGVHNEQFF. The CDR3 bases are TGCAGCGTTTACCCACCCCTACCGGGACTAGCGGGAGGGGTCCACAATGAGCAGTTCTTC.

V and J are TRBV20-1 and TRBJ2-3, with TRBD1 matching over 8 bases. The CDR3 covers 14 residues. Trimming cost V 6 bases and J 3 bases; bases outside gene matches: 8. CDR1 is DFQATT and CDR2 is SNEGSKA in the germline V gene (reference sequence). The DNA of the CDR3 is TGCAGTGCCCAAACAGGGGGTGGAACAGATACGCAGTATTTT. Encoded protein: CSAQTGGGTDTQYF.

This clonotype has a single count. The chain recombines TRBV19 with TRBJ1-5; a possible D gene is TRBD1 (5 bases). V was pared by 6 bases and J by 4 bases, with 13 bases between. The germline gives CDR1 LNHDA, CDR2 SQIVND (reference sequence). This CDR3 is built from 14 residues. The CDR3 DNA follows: TGTGCCAGTAGAGGGCGGGACCCGAATCAGCCCCAGCATTTT. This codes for CASRGRDPNQPQHF.